Following are 12 T cell receptor beta chains from one sample sequenced in a study of T cell repertoires in cytomegalovirus infection. TCRdb re-derived calls from the reads in MiXCR, one entry per CDR3 protein. This sample has 750,000 to 950,000 distinct CDR3 sequences; approximately 32% occur once, and the top ten carry about an eighth. These TCRs are of unknown antigen specificity. The source was cultured CD8+ T cells from PBMCs, collected from culture after CMV antigen stimulation. The origin of the receptors is a human donor in good health (CMV status not recorded). Some clones in this sample may be carry-over from other donors' samples.

In its sample, this clonotype was seen many times. The chain uses TRBV20-1 and TRBJ2-5; the D is unclear. Trimming pared 4 bases from V and 1 base from J, leaving 7 bases between. The length of the CDR3 is 12 residues. CDR1 and CDR2 (germline): DFQATT, SNEGSKA (reference sequence). In DNA form, the CDR3 reads TGCAGTGCTATGGGGTCCCAAGAGACCCAGTACTTC. Translated: CSAMGSQETQYF.

This clonotype turned up a few times. J is TRBJ2-7 and V is TRBV6-1, with TRBD1 identical over 8 bases. Germline V gene sequence: CDR1 MNHNS, CDR2 SASEGT. The V segment lost 2 bases and the J segment 2 bases; nucleotides outside the gene matches: 5. This CDR3 comprises 15 residues. This chain's CDR3 is CASSESGTGTYEQYF. Written as DNA, the CDR3 is TGTGCCAGCAGTGAATCCGGGACAGGCACCTACGAGCAGTACTTC.

A few counts support this clonotype. This chain uses TRBV6-5 with TRBJ1-5, with D perhaps matching TRBD1 (5 bases). CDR3 length: 15 amino acids. Between the trimmed V and J ends, which lost 8 bases and 1 base, there was a span of 15 bases. Germline assignment: CDR1 MNHEY and CDR2 SVGAGI. The CDR3 loop reads CASRPGPRSNQPQHF. CDR3 nucleotide sequence: TGTGCCAGCCGTCCGGGACCGAGGAGCAATCAGCCCCAGCATTTT.

This clonotype was seen only a few times. The chain has TRBV5-5 and TRBJ2-7; D perhaps matches TRBD1 (5 bases). Germline-derived CDR1 and CDR2 are SGHKS and YYEKEE (reference sequence). V lost 4 bases and J lost 4, with 21 bases in between. The CDR3 consists of 16 residues. Here the CDR3 DNA reads TGTGCCAGCAGCCAATCAGCCAGGGCGAGCACGTACGAGCAGTACGTC. Translation gives CASSQSARASTYEQYV.

This clonotype was counted only a few times. This chain connects TRBV4-1 to TRBJ2-7; D might be TRBD1 (6 bases). CDR1 is MGHRA and CDR2 is YSYEKL in the germline V gene. With 4 bases removed from V and 0 bases from J, the gap between germline ends came to 10 bases. This CDR3 region has 14 residues. CDR3 nucleotides: TGCGCCAGCAGCCGGACAGTAAGCTCCTACGAGCAGTACGTC. It yields the protein CASSRTVSSYEQYV.

This clonotype was seen a few times. This sequence joins TRBV23-1 and TRBJ1-2; TRBD1 matches at 9 bases. TRBV23-1 is sorted into the ORF group, with uncertain function. CDR3 size: 14 residues. J was trimmed by 6 bases and V by 4 bases; bases with no gene match: 6. CDR3 nucleotide sequence: TGCGCCAGCAGTCGAGGTCGGACAGGGGATGGCTACACCTTC. It encodes CASSRGRTGDGYTF.

The CDR3 sequence is CASSLNSYREDTQYF. The CDR3, as DNA: TGTGCCAGCAGTTTGAACTCCTACAGGGAGGATACGCAGTATTTT. The chain combines TRBV27 with TRBJ2-3, with D perhaps TRBD1 (6 bases). The CDR3 runs 15 residues. Germline V gene data show CDR1 as MNHEY and CDR2 as SMNVEV (reference sequence). The ends were cut back, 3 bases at V and 6 bases at J, with 16 bases in the middle.

This chain connects TRBV10-3 to TRBJ2-1, with 11 nucleotides matching TRBD2. V shed 4 bases, J shed 5 bases, and the junction held 4 bases outside the gene matches. Germline loops: CDR1 ENHRY, CDR2 SYGVKD. The CDR3 contains 15 residues. For the CDR3, the DNA is TGTGCCATCAGTGGTAGTAGCGGGGGGGACAATGAGCAGTTCTTC. Translated, it gives CAISGSSGGDNEQFF.

This sequence joins TRBV5-1 and TRBJ2-2, with 13 bases lining up with TRBD2. Trimming took 7 bases from V and 6 from J; bases not matched to a gene: 0. In germline, CDR1 is SGHRS, CDR2 YFSETQ. The CDR3 spans 13 residues. Here the CDR3 reads CASGTSGAGELFF. DNA for the CDR3: TGCGCCAGCGGGACTAGCGGGGCCGGGGAGCTGTTTTTT.

This chain links TRBV20-1 with TRBJ1-5; 7 bases are shared with TRBD1. This CDR3 is 14 amino acids long. CDR1 is DFQATT, CDR2 SNEGSKA, per germline (reference sequence). The J segment lost 1 base and the V segment lost 5 bases, leaving 5 bases of the junction unmatched. DNA of the CDR3: TGCAGTGCTCCTCCAGGGGGAAGCAATCAGCCCCAGCATTTT. It is translated as CSAPPGGSNQPQHF.

This clonotype was picked up many times. The V call is TRBV7-3, the J call TRBJ2-3; TRBD2 matches 10 bases. This CDR3 spans 16 amino acids. The germline V gene encodes CDR1 SGHTA and CDR2 FQGTGA. The J segment lost 0 bases and the V segment lost 2 bases, leaving 2 bases of the junction unmatched. The CDR3, as DNA: TGTGCCAGCAGCTTAGCGGGACTAGCGAGCACAGATACGCAGTATTTT. This encodes CASSLAGLASTDTQYF.

The chain recombines TRBV27 with TRBJ2-3; no definite D call. CDR3 length: 15 residues. Per germline, CDR1 MNHEY and CDR2 SMNVEV (reference sequence). Trimming left V 3 bases short and J 2 bases short, with 12 bases between. The CDR3 DNA reads TGTGCCAGCAGTTTCGGCGGAATAAACACAGATACGCAGTATTTT. Residues: CASSFGGINTDTQYF.